The 22 T cell receptor beta chains in this list originate from one sample, sequenced in a study of molecular identifiers for immune sequencing clone quantification. MiXCR, run by TCRdb on the PCR reads, gives a single entry per CDR3 protein. This sample yields fewer than 350,000 distinct CDR3 sequences, of which about 22% are seen a single time; 0.75% to 0.85% belongs to the top ten. Sequenced: naive CD8+ T cells from blood, with Jurkat cell RNA spiked in. The subset here: FACS-sorted CD8+CD4-CCR7+CD45RA+ naive T cells. The receptor set was obtained from a human donor in good health. Some libraries in this study had Jurkat cell RNA spiked in.

The chain uses TRBV5-5 and TRBJ2-5; D tentatively reads TRBD1 or TRBD2 (6 bases each). The CDR3 totals 15 residues. Germline CDR1 is SGHKS and CDR2 is YYEKEE (reference sequence). V was clipped by 6 bases and J by 1 base, with 16 bases between them. The CDR3 reads CASTQEGVIQETQYF. The CDR3, as DNA: TGTGCCAGCACCCAGGAGGGGGTGATCCAAGAGACCCAGTACTTC.

The V call is TRBV30, the J call TRBJ2-1; the match to TRBD2 covers 15 bases. Germline CDR1 GTSNPN, CDR2 SVGIG (reference sequence). V dropped 3 bases and J dropped 6; count of bases not matched to a gene: 0. The CDR3 extends over 14 amino acids. The CDR3 DNA follows: TGTGCCTGGAGGGGACTAGCGGGGGGCAATGAGCAGTTCTTC. Translation: CAWRGLAGGNEQFF.

This clonotype came up many times. The genes are TRBV15 and TRBJ2-3; weak D call: TRBD2 (5 bases). Germline V gene sequence: CDR1 LNHNV, CDR2 YYDKDF (reference sequence). V lost 3 bases to trimming and J lost 3 bases, with 10 bases between them. This CDR3 spans 14 amino acids. This CDR3 reads CATSRDSGTDTQYF. The DNA for the CDR3 is TGTGCCACCAGCAGGGACTCGGGGACAGATACGCAGTATTTT.

This clonotype was recorded many times. The chain combines TRBV21-1 with TRBJ2-3; TRBD1 was called by the table and not checked on the DNA. TRBV21-1 is shown as a pseudogene. This CDR3 is built from 14 residues. The CDR3 loop is CASNRVGGSYTQYF. The CDR3 nucleotides read TGTGCCAGCAACCGCGTCGGGGGTTCCTATACGCAGTATTTT.

Comments on this clonotype: A single base separates this from a much larger clone, so it may be a read error. V is TRBV13 and J is TRBJ1-1, with 7 bases aligning to TRBD1. CDR1 is PRHDT, CDR2 FYEKMQ, per germline (reference sequence). The CDR3 extends over 14 amino acids. The V and J ends lost 6 bases and 5 bases, in that order; junction bases with no gene match: 9. Written as DNA, the CDR3 is TGTGCCAGCAGATTTTACAGGGGTCCTACTGAAGCTTTCTTT. Its protein is CASRFYRGPTEAFF.

This clonotype has ten or more counts. The genes are TRBV6-2 or TRBV6-3 and TRBJ1-1; the match to TRBD1 covers 8 bases. Germline values: CDR1 MNHEY, CDR2 SVGEGT. This CDR3 comprises 14 residues. V lost 4 bases to trimming and J lost 5 bases; unmatched junction nucleotides: 6. The chain's CDR3 is CASSSRGRVTEAFF. The CDR3, as DNA: TGTGCCAGCAGTTCCAGGGGGCGGGTGACTGAAGCTTTCTTT.

This clonotype was detected a few times. The V and J genes are TRBV7-7 and TRBJ2-1; 8 positions agree with TRBD1. The CDR3 runs to 15 residues. With V trimmed by 1 base and J by 3 bases, 2 bases remained unmatched. The germline gives CDR1 SSHAT, CDR2 FNYEAQ (reference sequence). CDR3 in DNA: TGTGCCAGCAGCTTAGGGGACAGGAACTACAATGAGCAGTTCTTC. It translates to CASSLGDRNYNEQFF.

This chain connects TRBV7-2 to TRBJ2-5; D might be TRBD2 (6 bases). The V gene's germline CDR1 is SGHTA and CDR2 FQGNSA. The length of the CDR3 is 13 residues. Deletions cut 5 bases from V and 4 bases from J, with 11 bases between. In DNA form, the CDR3 reads TGTGCCAGCAGCGAGACTAGGATAGAGACCCAGTACTTC. Protein product: CASSETRIETQYF.

This clonotype was observed many times. J is TRBJ2-3 and V is TRBV4-1, with TRBD2 matching 8 bases. V gave up 5 bases and J gave up 0 bases; unmatched junction bases: 1. CDR3 size: 14 residues. Germline V lookup: CDR1 MGHRA, CDR2 YSYEKL. CDR3: CASSSGGSTDTQYF. In DNA, the CDR3 is TGCGCCAGCAGCAGCGGGGGAAGCACAGATACGCAGTATTTT.

This clonotype was counted a few times. The V gene is TRBV4-3, the J gene TRBJ1-1; 10 bases are a match to TRBD1. Germline-derived CDR1 and CDR2 are LGHNA and YSLEER. Unmatched junction bases numbered 7, after V lost 6 bases and J lost 3 bases. This CDR3 contains 15 residues. The CDR3 sequence is CASRIYGTGDTEAFF. DNA of the CDR3: TGCGCCAGCAGGATTTACGGGACAGGGGACACTGAAGCTTTCTTT.

This clonotype was observed many times. This chain joins TRBV4-3 and TRBJ2-7; TRBD1 matches at 8 bases. Unmatched junction bases numbered 6, after V lost 1 base and J lost 4 bases. The CDR3 contains 15 residues. CDR1 is LGHNA and CDR2 is YSLEER in the germline V gene. CDR3 loop: CASSQGTGKMYEQYF. Written as DNA, the CDR3 is TGCGCCAGCAGCCAAGGGACAGGGAAAATGTACGAGCAGTACTTC.

Concerning this clonotype: A much more abundant neighbour one base away suggests this may be a read error. The V and J genes are TRBV7-2 and TRBJ2-3; 8 nucleotides line up with TRBD2. Per the germline V gene, CDR1 is SGHTA and CDR2 is FQGNSA. The CDR3 contains 17 residues. J was trimmed by 4 bases and V by 1 base; bases with no gene match: 10. The CDR3 DNA is TGTGCCAGCAGCTTAGAATGGCGGGGGGCTGGCGCAGATACGCAGTATTTT. This sequence encodes CASSLEWRGAGADTQYF.

This clonotype was observed many times. The chain has TRBV11-2 and TRBJ2-7, with a possible D match to TRBD2 (6 bases). Trimming removed 5 bases from V and 3 bases from J, with 17 bases in between. Germline-derived CDR1 and CDR2 are SGHAT and FQNNGV. The CDR3 is 15 residues long. The CDR3 sequence is CASSLTSPADYEQYF. For the CDR3, the DNA is TGTGCCAGCAGCCTTACTAGCCCAGCGGACTACGAGCAGTACTTC.

Regarding this clonotype: With a much larger clone just one base away, this may be a read error. The genes are TRBV7-9 and TRBJ2-5, with D possibly TRBD1 on 6 matching bases. CDR3 length equals 16 residues. Germline-derived CDR1 and CDR2 are SEHNR and FQNEAQ (reference sequence). Trimming cost V 4 bases and J 4 bases, with 19 bases left between them. The CDR3 loop reads CASSSSVGRGRETQYF. The CDR3 bases are TGTGCCAGCAGCTCATCCGTGGGCAGGGGCCGAGAGACCCAGTACTTC.

This chain links TRBV20-1 with TRBJ2-7; TRBD1 might be the D (6 bases). V lost 1 base and J lost 3, with 13 bases in between. There are 14 residues in the CDR3. Germline V gene data show CDR1 as DFQATT and CDR2 as SNEGSKA (reference sequence). The CDR3 DNA reads as TGCAGTGCTAGAGTGGCAGGGGATGGCTACGAGCAGTACTTC. It encodes CSARVAGDGYEQYF.

This clonotype showed up many times. The chain employs TRBV2 and TRBJ2-1; D unclear. Germline CDR1 and CDR2: SNHLY and FYNNEI. The CDR3 is 15 residues long. Trimming cost V 0 bases and J 1 base, with 7 bases left between them. This CDR3 reads CASSEALESYNEQFF. Written as DNA, the CDR3 is TGTGCCAGCAGTGAAGCGCTCGAATCCTACAATGAGCAGTTCTTC.

The chain carries TRBV27 and TRBJ1-4; no definite D call. CDR3 size: 14 residues. Trimming took 8 bases from V and 5 from J, leaving 15 bases between them. Per the germline V gene, CDR1 is MNHEY and CDR2 is SMNVEV (reference sequence). The CDR3 reads CASGLIYQNEKLFF. CDR3 bases: TGTGCCAGCGGCCTTATATATCAGAATGAAAAACTGTTTTTT. The complete variable domain, with remaining parts taken from reference TRBV27 and TRBJ1-4, reads EAQVTQNPRYLITVTGKKLTVTCSQNMNHEYMSWYRQDPGLGLRQIYYSMNVEVTDKGDVPEGYKVSRKEKRNFPLILESPSPNQTSLYFCASGLIYQNEKLFFGSGTQLSVL.

To note about this clonotype: A much more abundant neighbour one base away suggests this may be a read error. The gene calls are TRBV28 and TRBJ1-6, with TRBD1 identical over 7 bases. CDR1 and CDR2 (germline): MDHEN, SYDVKM. This CDR3 is built from 15 residues. CDR3 DNA sequence: TGTGCCAGCAGTTTAACGACAGGGTTGAATTCACCCCTCCGCTTT. Translated: CASSLTTGLNSPLRF.

This clonotype was counted at least ten times. The CDR3 region has the DNA TGTGCCAGCAGCCGACTAGCCGATGAGCAGTTCTTC. Translating it yields CASSRLADEQFF. The rearrangement uses TRBV3-1 and TRBJ2-1; 7 bases match TRBD2. J was trimmed by 8 bases and V by 4 bases; bases with no gene match: 2. This CDR3 region has 12 residues. The V gene's germline CDR1 is LGHDT and CDR2 YNNKEL (reference sequence).

In this sample, this clonotype turned up many times. This sequence joins TRBV6-5 and TRBJ2-3; tentatively, D is TRBD2 (6 bases). CDR1 is MNHEY and CDR2 is SVGAGI in the germline V gene. The germline V and J ends were trimmed by 2 bases and 1 base, with 10 bases remaining between them. This CDR3 is 15 amino acids long. As DNA, the CDR3 is TGTGCCAGCAGTTACGTGGCGGGACGCACAGATACGCAGTATTTT. Translating it yields CASSYVAGRTDTQYF.

This clonotype has ten or more counts. V and J are TRBV3-1 and TRBJ2-3; unclear D gene. Germline CDR1 is LGHDT and CDR2 is YNNKEL (reference sequence). The CDR3 is 13 residues long. V gave up 1 base and J gave up 4 bases, with 6 bases separating them. The CDR3 loop is CASSQGMADTQYF. The CDR3, as DNA: TGTGCCAGCAGCCAAGGAATGGCAGATACGCAGTATTTT.

There are a few counts of this clonotype. This chain links TRBV5-8 with TRBJ2-7; D assignment may be TRBD1 or TRBD2 (5 bases each). The CDR3 loop spans 14 amino acids. CDR1 SGHTS and CDR2 YDEGEE come from the germline V gene. V lost 0 bases and J 3 bases, leaving 10 bases between the germline ends. The CDR3 is CASSLDEGFYEQYF. The CDR3 DNA reads TGTGCCAGCAGCTTGGACGAGGGGTTCTACGAGCAGTACTTC. Full variable domain (missing parts from reference TRBV5-8 and TRBJ2-7): EAGVTQSPTHLIKTRGQQATLRCSPISGHTSVYWYQQALGLGLQFLLWYDEGEERNRGNFPPRFSGRQFPNYSSELNVNALELEDSALYLCASSLDEGFYEQYFGPGTRLTVT.